This TCR beta chain was recovered during a study of T cell changes during pregnancy in multiple sclerosis (dated by TCRdb to about 2019). Describing the broader study: The study looked at changes in the T cell repertoire across pregnancy in women with multiple sclerosis.

The library was obtained by the immunoSEQ multiplex PCR assay. TCRdb re-hosts the immuneACCESS table, in-frame sequences only. Its copies lack some clones; in the studies checked, an unresolved V gene accounts for under half of them, and the cause for the rest is not known. The sample includes under 130,000 clones, with about 89% observed a single time. About 3% of the sample is in the top ten clones. As for this clone: Which antigen it targets is not known. Base quality data are lacking; no much larger clone is found one base away.

V is shortened by 0 bases, J by 1 base, and the region joining them spans 7 bases. CDR1 SGHRS and CDR2 YFSETQ are derived from the germline V gene. The CDR3, cysteine through phenylalanine, is 14 amino acids long. CDR3 DNA is the only sequence kept; it has 42 bases, read in frame from the first base. The sample in question was peripheral blood, obtained after pregnancy. This sequence was found in a female donor with multiple sclerosis, enrolled in a pregnancy study. Recombination connected TRBV5-1 to TRBJ2-5; the D gene is not confidently resolved. The CDR3 region reads CASSLEPVQETQYF. The nucleotides read TGCGCCAGCAGCTTGGAACCGGTCCAAGAGACCCAGTACTTC.